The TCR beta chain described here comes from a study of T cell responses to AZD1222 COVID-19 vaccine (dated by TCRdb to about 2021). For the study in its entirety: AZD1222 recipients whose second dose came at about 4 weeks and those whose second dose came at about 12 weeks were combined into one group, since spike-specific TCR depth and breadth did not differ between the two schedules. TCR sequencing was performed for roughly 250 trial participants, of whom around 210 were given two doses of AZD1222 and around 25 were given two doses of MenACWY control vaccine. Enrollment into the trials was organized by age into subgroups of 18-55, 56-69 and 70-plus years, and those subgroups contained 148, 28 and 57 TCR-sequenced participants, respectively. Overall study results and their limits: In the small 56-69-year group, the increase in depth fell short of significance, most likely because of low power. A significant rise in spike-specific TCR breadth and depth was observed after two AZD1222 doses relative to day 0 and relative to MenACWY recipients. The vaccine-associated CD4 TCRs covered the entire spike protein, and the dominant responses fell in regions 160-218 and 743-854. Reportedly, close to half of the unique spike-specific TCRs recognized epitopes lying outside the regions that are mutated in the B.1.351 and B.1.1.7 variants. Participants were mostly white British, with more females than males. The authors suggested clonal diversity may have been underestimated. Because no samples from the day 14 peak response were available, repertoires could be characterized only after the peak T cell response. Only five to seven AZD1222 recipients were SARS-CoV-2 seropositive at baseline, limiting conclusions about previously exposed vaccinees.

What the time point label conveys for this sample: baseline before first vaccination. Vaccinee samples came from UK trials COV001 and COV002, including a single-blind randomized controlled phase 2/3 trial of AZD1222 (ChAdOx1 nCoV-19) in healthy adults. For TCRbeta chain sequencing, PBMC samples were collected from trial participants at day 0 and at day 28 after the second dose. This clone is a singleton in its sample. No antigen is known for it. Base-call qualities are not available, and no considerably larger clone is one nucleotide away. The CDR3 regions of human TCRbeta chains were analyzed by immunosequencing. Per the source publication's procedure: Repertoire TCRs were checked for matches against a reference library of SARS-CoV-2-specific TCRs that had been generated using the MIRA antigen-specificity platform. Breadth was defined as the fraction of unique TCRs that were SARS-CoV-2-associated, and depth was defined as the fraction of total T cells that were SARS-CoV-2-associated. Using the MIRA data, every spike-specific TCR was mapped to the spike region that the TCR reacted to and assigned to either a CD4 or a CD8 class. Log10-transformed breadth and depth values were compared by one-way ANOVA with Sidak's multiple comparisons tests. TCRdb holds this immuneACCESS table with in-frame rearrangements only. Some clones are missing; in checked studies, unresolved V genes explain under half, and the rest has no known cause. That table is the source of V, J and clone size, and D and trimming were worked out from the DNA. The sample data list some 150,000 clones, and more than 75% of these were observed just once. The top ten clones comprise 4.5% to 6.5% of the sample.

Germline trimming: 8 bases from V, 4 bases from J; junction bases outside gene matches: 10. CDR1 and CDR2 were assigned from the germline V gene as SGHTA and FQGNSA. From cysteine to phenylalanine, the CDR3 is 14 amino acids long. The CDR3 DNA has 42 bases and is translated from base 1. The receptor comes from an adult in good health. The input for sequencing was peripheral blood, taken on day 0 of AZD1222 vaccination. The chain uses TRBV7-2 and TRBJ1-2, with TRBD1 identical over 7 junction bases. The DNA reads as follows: TGTGCCAGCCGCCCCCAGGGACAGTTCTATGGCTACACCTTC. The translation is CASRPQGQFYGYTF.